The sequence of this TCR beta chain was determined in a study of cytomegalovirus exposure and HLA in healthy donors. General study results and limits: Data from an earlier analysis indicated that most TCR beta V segments were productive either about 87% or about 30% of the time. Association with HLA alleles at 0.05 false discovery rate was found for around 17,000 TCR beta sequences in a later analysis.

Healthy people donating bone marrow made up the donors. Researchers ran the PCR with 60 Vbeta and 13 Jbeta primers. TCRdb's copy holds only in-frame clones and misses some; the assay was immunoSEQ multiplex PCR. The sample contains about 76,000 clones, about 80% of which appear only once. Turning to this clone: Its target is unknown.

With 4 bases removed from V and 0 bases from J, the gap between germline ends came to 10 bases. This CDR3 has 14 residues. Germline assignment: CDR1 SGHRS and CDR2 YFSETQ. Sequencing input: PBMCs. The sequence derives from a man aged 25 to 40 in good health and CMV-seronegative. This chain connects TRBV5-1 to TRBJ1-2; a weak D match, TRBD1 (6 bases). DNA for the CDR3: TGCGCCAGCAGCCCTAGGACAGCTAACTATGGCTACACCTTC. Protein: CASSPRTANYGYTF.